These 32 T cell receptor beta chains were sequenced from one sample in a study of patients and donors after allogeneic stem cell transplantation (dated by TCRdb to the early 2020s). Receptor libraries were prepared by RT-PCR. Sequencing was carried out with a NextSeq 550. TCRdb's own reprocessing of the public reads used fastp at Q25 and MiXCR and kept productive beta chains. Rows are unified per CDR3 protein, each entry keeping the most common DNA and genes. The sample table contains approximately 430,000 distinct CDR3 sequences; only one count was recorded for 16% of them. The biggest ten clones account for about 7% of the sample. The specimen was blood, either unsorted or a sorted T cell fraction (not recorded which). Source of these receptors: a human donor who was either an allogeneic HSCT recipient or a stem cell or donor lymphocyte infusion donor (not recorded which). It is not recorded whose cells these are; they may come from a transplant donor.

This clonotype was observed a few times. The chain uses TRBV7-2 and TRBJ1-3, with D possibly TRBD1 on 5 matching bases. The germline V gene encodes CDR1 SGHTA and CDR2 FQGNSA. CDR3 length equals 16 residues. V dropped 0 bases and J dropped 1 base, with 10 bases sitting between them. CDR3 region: CASSLAGHKSGNTIYF. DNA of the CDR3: TGTGCCAGCAGCTTAGCTGGACATAAATCTGGAAACACCATATATTTT.

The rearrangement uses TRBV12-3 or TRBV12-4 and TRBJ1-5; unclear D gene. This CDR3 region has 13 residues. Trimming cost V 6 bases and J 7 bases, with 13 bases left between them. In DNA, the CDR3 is TGTGCCAGCAGCAAGGACCGGACCCAGCCCCAGCATTTT. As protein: CASSKDRTQPQHF.

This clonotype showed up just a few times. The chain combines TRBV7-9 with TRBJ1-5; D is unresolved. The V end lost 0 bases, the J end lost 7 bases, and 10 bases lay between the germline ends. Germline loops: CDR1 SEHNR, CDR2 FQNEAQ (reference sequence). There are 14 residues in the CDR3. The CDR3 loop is CASSLATSPQPQHF. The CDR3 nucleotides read TGTGCCAGCAGCTTAGCTACAAGCCCCCAGCCCCAGCATTTT.

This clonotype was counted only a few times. CDR3 in amino acids: CASSPPGQKGNEQFF. The CDR3 DNA is TGTGCCAGCTCACCACCGGGACAGAAGGGCAATGAGCAGTTCTTC. This chain links TRBV18 with TRBJ2-1, with 7 bases lining up with TRBD1. The junction had 5 bases not matched to a gene; V was cut back by 0 bases and J by 6 bases. The CDR3 contains 15 residues. The germline V gene has CDR1 KGHSH and CDR2 LQKENI.

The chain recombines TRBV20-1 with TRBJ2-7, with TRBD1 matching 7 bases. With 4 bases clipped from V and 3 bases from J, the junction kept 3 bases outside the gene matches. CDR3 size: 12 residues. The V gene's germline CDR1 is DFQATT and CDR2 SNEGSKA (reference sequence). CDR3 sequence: CSAKGADYEQYF. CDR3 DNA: TGCAGTGCTAAGGGGGCGGACTACGAGCAGTACTTC.

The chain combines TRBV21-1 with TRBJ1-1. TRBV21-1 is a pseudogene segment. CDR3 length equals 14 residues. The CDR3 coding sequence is TGTGCCAGCAGCAAAGCGCGGGGGAACACTGAAGCTTTCTTT. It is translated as CASSKARGNTEAFF.

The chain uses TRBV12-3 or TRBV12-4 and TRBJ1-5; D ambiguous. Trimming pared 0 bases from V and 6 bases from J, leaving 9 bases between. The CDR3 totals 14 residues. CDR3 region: CASSLAAGPQPQHF. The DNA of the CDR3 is TGTGCCAGCAGTTTAGCGGCAGGACCTCAGCCCCAGCATTTT.

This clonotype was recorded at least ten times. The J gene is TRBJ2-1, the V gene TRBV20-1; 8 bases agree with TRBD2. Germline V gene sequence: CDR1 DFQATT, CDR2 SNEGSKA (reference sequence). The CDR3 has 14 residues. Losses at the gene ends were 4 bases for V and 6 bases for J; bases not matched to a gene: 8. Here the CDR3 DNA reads TGCAGTGCTACCGGGGGGGGATCGGGCAATGAGCAGTTCTTC. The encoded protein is CSATGGGSGNEQFF.

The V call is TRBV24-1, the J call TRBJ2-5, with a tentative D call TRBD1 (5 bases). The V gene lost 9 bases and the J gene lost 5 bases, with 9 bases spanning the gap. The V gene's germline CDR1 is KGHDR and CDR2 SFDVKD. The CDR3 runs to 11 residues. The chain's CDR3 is CATGARETQYF. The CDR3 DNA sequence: TGTGCCACCGGGGCTCGGGAGACCCAGTACTTC.

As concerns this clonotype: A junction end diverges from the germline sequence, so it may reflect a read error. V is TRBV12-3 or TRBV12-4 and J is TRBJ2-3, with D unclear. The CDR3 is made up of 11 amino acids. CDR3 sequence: CASSFGNGPHF. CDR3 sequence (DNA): TGTGCCAGCAGTTTTGGTAACGGGCCCCATTTT.

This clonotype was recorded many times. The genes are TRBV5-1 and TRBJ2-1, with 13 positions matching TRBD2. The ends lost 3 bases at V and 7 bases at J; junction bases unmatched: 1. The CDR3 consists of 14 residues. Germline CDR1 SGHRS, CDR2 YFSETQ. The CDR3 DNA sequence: TGCGCCAGCAGCTGGGGACTAGCGGGGAATGAGCAGTTCTTC. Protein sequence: CASSWGLAGNEQFF.

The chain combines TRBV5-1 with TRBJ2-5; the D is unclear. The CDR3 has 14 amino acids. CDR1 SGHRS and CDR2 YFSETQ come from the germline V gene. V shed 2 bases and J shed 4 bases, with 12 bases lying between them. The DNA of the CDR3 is TGCGCCAGCAGCTTCGCAGCGAGAGTAGAGACCCAGTACTTC. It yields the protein CASSFAARVETQYF.

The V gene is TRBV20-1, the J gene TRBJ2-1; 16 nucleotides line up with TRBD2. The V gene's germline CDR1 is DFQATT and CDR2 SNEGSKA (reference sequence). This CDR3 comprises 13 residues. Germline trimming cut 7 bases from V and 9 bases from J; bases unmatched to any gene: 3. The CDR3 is CSVGTSGRGEQFF. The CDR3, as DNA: TGCAGTGTCGGGACTAGCGGGAGGGGTGAGCAGTTCTTC.

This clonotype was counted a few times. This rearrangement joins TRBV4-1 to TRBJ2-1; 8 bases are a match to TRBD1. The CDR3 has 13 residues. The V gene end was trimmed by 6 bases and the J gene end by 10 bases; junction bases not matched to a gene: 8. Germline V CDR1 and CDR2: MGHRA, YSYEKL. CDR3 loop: CASRQTGAREQFF. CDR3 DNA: TGCGCCAGCAGGCAGACAGGGGCTCGGGAGCAGTTCTTC.

For the CDR3, the DNA is TGTGCCAGCAGCCAAGTCCTGGCCCCCGATGAGCAGTTCTTC. Residues: CASSQVLAPDEQFF. The J gene is TRBJ2-1, the V gene TRBV3-1; D call uncertain. Trimming pared 1 base from V and 8 bases from J, leaving 12 bases between. Germline assignment: CDR1 LGHDT and CDR2 YNNKEL (reference sequence). This CDR3 comprises 14 residues.

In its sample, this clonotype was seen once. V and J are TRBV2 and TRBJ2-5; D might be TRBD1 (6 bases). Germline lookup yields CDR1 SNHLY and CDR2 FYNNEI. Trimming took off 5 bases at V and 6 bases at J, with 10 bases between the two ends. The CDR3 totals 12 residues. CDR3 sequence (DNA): TGTGCCAGCAGTTCACAGGGCCAGACCCAGTACTTC. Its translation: CASSSQGQTQYF.

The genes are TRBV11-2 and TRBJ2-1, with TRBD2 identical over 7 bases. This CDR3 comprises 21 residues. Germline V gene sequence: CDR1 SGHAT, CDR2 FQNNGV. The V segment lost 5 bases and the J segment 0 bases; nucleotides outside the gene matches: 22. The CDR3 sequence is CASSTDELGRSGASSYNEQFF. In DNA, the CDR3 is TGTGCCAGCAGCACCGACGAGCTTGGGAGGAGCGGGGCTAGCTCCTACAATGAGCAGTTCTTC.

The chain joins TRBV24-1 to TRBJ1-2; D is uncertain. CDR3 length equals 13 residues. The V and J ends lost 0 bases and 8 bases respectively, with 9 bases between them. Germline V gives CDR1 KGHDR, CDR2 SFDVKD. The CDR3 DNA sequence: TGTGCCACCAGTGATTTGCAGGCTGGAGGCTACACCTTC. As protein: CATSDLQAGGYTF.

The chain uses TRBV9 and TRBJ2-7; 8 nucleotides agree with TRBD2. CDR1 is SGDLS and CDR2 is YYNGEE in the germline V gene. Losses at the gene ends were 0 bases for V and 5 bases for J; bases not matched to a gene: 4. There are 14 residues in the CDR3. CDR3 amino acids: CASSVDGRADEQYF. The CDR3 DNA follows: TGTGCCAGCAGCGTAGACGGGAGGGCCGACGAGCAGTACTTC.

The CDR3, as DNA: TGTGCCAGCAGCTGGGCCGGGGGGGGCACAGATACGCAGTATTTT. This sequence encodes CASSWAGGGTDTQYF. This chain links TRBV5-5 with TRBJ2-3; 8 positions match TRBD2. CDR1 is SGHKS, CDR2 YYEKEE, per germline (reference sequence). The V gene end was trimmed by 3 bases and the J gene end by 1 base; junction bases not matched to a gene: 4. This CDR3 spans 15 amino acids.

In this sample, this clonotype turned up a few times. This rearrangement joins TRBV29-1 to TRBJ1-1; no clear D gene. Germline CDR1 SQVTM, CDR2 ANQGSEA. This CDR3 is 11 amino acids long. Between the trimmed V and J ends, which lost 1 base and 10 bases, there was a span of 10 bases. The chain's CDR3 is CSVEGSPGAFF. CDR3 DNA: TGCAGCGTTGAAGGGAGTCCTGGAGCTTTCTTT.

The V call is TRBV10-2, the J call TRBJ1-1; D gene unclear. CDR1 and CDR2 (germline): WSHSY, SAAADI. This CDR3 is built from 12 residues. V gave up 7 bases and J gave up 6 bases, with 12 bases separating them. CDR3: CASTRGYPEAFF. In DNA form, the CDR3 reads TGCGCCAGCACCCGCGGCTACCCTGAAGCTTTCTTT.

As DNA, the CDR3 is TGCGCCAGCAGCCTGGAGGGGGGGGATACGCAGTATTTT. Protein: CASSLEGGDTQYF. The chain joins TRBV4-3 to TRBJ2-3; D may be TRBD2 (7 bases). Per germline, CDR1 LGHNA and CDR2 YSLEER. The CDR3 is 13 residues long. V was trimmed by 4 bases and J by 6 bases, leaving 11 bases between them.

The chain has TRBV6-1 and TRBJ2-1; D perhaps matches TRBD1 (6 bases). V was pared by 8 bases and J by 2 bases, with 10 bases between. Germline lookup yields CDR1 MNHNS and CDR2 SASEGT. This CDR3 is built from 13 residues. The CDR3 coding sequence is TGTGCCAGCCCTGGACAGACCTACAATGAGCAGTTCTTC. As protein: CASPGQTYNEQFF.

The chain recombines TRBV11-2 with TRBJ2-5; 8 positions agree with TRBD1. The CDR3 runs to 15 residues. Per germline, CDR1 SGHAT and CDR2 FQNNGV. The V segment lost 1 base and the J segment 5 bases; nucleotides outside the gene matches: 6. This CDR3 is CASSLGGQARETQYF. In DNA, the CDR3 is TGTGCCAGCAGCTTAGGGGGACAGGCGAGGGAGACCCAGTACTTC.

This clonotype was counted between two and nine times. The CDR3 loop is CASSVATAQTGELFF. In nucleotides, the CDR3 is TGTGCCAGCAGTGTAGCGACTGCCCAAACCGGGGAGCTGTTTTTT. This chain joins TRBV6-1 and TRBJ2-2; D is perhaps TRBD2 (5 bases). The V end was cut by 4 bases, the J end by 5 bases, with 14 bases between. Germline-derived CDR1 and CDR2 are MNHNS and SASEGT. The CDR3 runs to 15 residues.

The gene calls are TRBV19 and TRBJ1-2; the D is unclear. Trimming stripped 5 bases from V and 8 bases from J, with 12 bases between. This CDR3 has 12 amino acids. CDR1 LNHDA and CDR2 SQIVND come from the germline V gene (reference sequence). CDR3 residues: CASSPEGRGYTF. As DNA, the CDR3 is TGTGCCAGTAGTCCGGAAGGCCGAGGCTACACCTTC.

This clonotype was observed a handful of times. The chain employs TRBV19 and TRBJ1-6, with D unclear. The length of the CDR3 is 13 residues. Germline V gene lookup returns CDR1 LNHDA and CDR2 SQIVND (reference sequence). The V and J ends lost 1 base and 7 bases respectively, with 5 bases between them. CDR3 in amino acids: CASSIGENSPLHF. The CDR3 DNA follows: TGTGCCAGTAGTATAGGGGAAAATTCACCCCTCCACTTT.

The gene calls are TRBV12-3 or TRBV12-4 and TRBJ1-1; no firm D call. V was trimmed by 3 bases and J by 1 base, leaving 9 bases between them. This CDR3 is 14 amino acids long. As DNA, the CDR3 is TGTGCCAGCAGTTTGGCAGGCTGGAACACTGAAGCTTTCTTT. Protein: CASSLAGWNTEAFF.

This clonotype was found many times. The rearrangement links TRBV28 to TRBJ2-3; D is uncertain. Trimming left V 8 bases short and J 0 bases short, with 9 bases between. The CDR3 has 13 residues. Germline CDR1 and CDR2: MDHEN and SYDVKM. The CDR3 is CASQVPSTDTQYF. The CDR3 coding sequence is TGTGCCAGCCAGGTTCCTAGCACAGATACGCAGTATTTT. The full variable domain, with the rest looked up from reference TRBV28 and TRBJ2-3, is DVKVTQSSRYLVKRTGEKVFLECVQDMDHENMFWYRQDPGLGLRLIYFSYDVKMKEKGDIPEGYSVSREKKERFSLILESASTNQTSMYLCASQVPSTDTQYFGPGTRLTVL.

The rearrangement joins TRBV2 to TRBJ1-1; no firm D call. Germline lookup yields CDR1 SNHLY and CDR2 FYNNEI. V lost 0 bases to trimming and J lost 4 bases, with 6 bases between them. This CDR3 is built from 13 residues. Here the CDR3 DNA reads TGTGCCAGCAGTGAAGCGTTCTCCACTGAAGCTTTCTTT. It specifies CASSEAFSTEAFF.

The CDR3: CASSLGVGGETEAFF. In DNA form, the CDR3 reads TGCGCCAGCAGCTTGGGGGTAGGGGGGGAGACTGAAGCTTTCTTT. This chain uses TRBV5-1 with TRBJ1-1, with a weak D call TRBD1 (6 bases). Trimming removed 0 bases at V and 5 bases at J, with 14 bases between. The germline V gene encodes CDR1 SGHRS and CDR2 YFSETQ. CDR3 length equals 15 residues.